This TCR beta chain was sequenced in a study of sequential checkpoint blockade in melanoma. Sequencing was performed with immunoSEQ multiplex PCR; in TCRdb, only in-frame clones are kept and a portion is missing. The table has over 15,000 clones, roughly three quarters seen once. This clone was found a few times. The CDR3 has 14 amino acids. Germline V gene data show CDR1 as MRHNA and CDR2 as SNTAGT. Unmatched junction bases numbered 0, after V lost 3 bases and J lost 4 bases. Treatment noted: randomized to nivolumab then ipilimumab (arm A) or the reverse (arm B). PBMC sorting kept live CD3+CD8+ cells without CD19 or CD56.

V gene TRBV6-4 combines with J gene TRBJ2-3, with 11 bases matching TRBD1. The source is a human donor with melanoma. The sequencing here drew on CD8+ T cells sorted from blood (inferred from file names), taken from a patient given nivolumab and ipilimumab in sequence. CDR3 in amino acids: CASSEGQGADTQYF. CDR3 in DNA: TGTGCCAGCAGTGAGGGACAGGGGGCAGATACGCAGTATTTT.